This TCR beta chain was profiled in a study of cytomegalovirus exposure and HLA in healthy donors. The PCR ran on 60 Vbeta and 13 Jbeta primers. The data were produced by immunoSEQ multiplex PCR, yet TCRdb's version contains in-frame clones alone and is incomplete. The table has around 200,000 clones, roughly four fifths seen once. This CDR3 contains 14 residues. Trimming left V 2 bases short and J 4 bases short, with 10 bases between. Germline lookup yields CDR1 MNHNY and CDR2 SVGAGI (reference sequence). What was sequenced was PBMCs. The chain is built from TRBV6-6 and TRBJ2-3; TRBD1 is a possible D gene (6 bases). This receptor was taken from a girl aged 2 to 9 in good health and CMV-seronegative. The CDR3 here is CASSYTQGSDTQYF. CDR3 DNA: TGTGCCAGCAGTTACACCCAGGGGTCAGATACGCAGTATTTT.